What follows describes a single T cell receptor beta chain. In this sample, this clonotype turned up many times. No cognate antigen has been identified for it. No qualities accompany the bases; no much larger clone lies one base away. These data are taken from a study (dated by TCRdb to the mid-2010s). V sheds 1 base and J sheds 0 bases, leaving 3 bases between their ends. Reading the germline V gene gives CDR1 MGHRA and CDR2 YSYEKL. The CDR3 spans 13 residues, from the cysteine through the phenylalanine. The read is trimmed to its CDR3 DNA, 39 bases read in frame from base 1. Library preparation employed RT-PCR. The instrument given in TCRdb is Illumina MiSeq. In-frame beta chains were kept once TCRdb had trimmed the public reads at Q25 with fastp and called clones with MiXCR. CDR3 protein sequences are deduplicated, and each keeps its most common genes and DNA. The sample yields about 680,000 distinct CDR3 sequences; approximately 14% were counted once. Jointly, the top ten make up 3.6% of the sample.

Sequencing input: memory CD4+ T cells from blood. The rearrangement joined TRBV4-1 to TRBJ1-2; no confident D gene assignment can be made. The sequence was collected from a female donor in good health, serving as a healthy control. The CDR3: CASSQGTNYGYTF. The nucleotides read TGCGCCAGCAGCCAAGGCACTAACTATGGCTACACCTTC.